The 9 T cell receptor beta chains listed next were all sequenced from one sample in a study of neurological immune-mediated disorders. TCRdb redid the calling of the 5' RACE reads with MiXCR, one entry per CDR3 protein. This sample has 55,000 to 75,000 distinct CDR3 sequences, with approximately 5.2% found just once. Sequenced material: PBMCs. The receptors stem from a woman between 25 and 40 years old with multiple sclerosis.

This clonotype was recorded at least ten times. The chain recombines TRBV5-5 with TRBJ2-7; weak D call: TRBD2 (5 bases). The V gene lost 2 bases and the J gene lost 4 bases, with 10 bases spanning the gap. Germline V gene sequence: CDR1 SGHKS, CDR2 YYEKEE (reference sequence). This CDR3 region has 13 residues. The CDR3 DNA sequence: TGTGCCAGCAGCTTCCGCGGGCAATACGAGCAGTACTTC. Translation: CASSFRGQYEQYF. Combining the CDR3 with reference TRBV5-5 and TRBJ2-7 gives the whole variable domain DAGVTQSPTHLIKTRGQQVTLRCSPISGHKSVSWYQQVLGQGPQFIFQYYEKEERGRGNFPDRFSARQFPNYSSELNVNALLLGDSALYLCASSFRGQYEQYFGPGTRLTVT.

With regard to this clonotype: The junction departs from the called germline gene at one end, perhaps through a read error. V usage is TRBV6-5 and J usage is TRBJ1-5; D not resolved. This CDR3 is 13 amino acids long. The germline V gene encodes CDR1 MNHEY and CDR2 SVGAGI. The CDR3 is CASTVTPDQPQNF. DNA for the CDR3: TGTGCCAGCACTGTGACCCCCGATCAGCCCCAGAATTTT.

This clonotype showed up many times. The chain has TRBV3-1 and TRBJ2-5; D is tentatively TRBD1 or TRBD2 (6 bases each). Trimming removed 4 bases from V and 6 bases from J, with 24 bases in between. The CDR3 runs to 17 residues. The germline CDR1 and CDR2 sequences are LGHDT and YNNKEL (reference sequence). Here the CDR3 DNA reads TGTGCCAGCAGCCCCGTGGGGGCGGGGAGTCGGCTGAAGACCCAGTACTTC. Translating it yields CASSPVGAGSRLKTQYF.

This clonotype came up a few times. V usage is TRBV7-9 and J usage is TRBJ2-1, with D possibly being TRBD1 (5 bases). Germline V gene sequence: CDR1 SEHNR, CDR2 FQNEAQ (reference sequence). V lost 0 bases to trimming and J lost 2 bases, with 11 bases between them. CDR3 length: 16 amino acids. As DNA, the CDR3 is TGTGCCAGCAGCTTAGCCCCTGGACAAACCTACAATGAGCAGTTCTTC. This codes for CASSLAPGQTYNEQFF.

This clonotype was seen repeatedly, ten times or more. The V and J genes are TRBV10-1 and TRBJ2-3; 7 positions match TRBD2. The J segment lost 1 base and the V segment lost 3 bases, leaving 4 bases of the junction unmatched. CDR1 and CDR2 from the germline V gene are WNHNN and SYGVQD (reference sequence). The CDR3 length is 15 residues. CDR3 DNA sequence: TGCGCCAGCAGTGATCCCGCGGGGGGCACAGATACGCAGTATTTT. Its protein is CASSDPAGGTDTQYF.

Ten or more counts support this clonotype. The chain has TRBV5-1 and TRBJ2-7; 8 bases match TRBD1. Trimming cost V 5 bases and J 5 bases; bases outside gene matches: 9. Germline V gene lookup returns CDR1 SGHRS and CDR2 YFSETQ. CDR3 length equals 14 residues. Here the CDR3 reads CASSPPDRAHEQYF. The DNA for the CDR3 is TGCGCCAGCAGTCCCCCGGACAGGGCCCACGAGCAGTACTTC.

This clonotype was detected ten times or more. The V call is TRBV5-1, the J call TRBJ1-2, with a possible D match to TRBD1 (6 bases). From germline, CDR1 is SGHRS and CDR2 YFSETQ. Trimming left V 1 base short and J 5 bases short, with 9 bases between. The CDR3 extends over 13 amino acids. The CDR3 loop is CASSLSGAYGYTF. CDR3 DNA sequence: TGCGCCAGCAGCTTGTCAGGGGCTTATGGCTACACCTTC.

This clonotype appeared many times. The rearrangement uses TRBV7-2 and TRBJ1-3, with a possible D match to TRBD1 (5 bases). Germline V gene sequence: CDR1 SGHTA, CDR2 FQGNSA. V was pared by 1 base and J by 4 bases, with 11 bases between. The CDR3 runs 15 residues. CDR3 region: CASSLVGGSGNTIYF. DNA of the CDR3: TGTGCCAGCAGCTTAGTGGGGGGTTCCGGAAACACCATATATTTT.

V gene TRBV5-1 combines with J gene TRBJ1-2; possibly TRBD1 for D (5 bases). The V gene lost 1 base and the J gene lost 4 bases, with 11 bases spanning the gap. Germline CDR1 SGHRS, CDR2 YFSETQ. The CDR3 loop spans 14 amino acids. The CDR3 DNA is TGCGCCAGCAGCTTGAATCTGGGGACCTATGGCTACACCTTC. Translation: CASSLNLGTYGYTF.